The source of this T cell receptor beta chain is a study of CXCR3-negative and CXCR3-positive naive CD8 T cells. Looking at the study overall: The study obtained 120 million to 150 million TRB reads, about 1.5 +/- 0.3 million per library.

The CDR3 is 12 residues long. Germline-derived CDR1 and CDR2 are SQVTM and ANQGSEA. The study made its TRB cDNA libraries by 5' RACE, adding UMI labels. After re-calling the 5' RACE reads, TCRdb lists one entry per CDR3 protein, DNA absent. The data show approximately 52,000 distinct CDR3 sequences, and the top ten clones hold 15%. This TCR was sampled from a human donor in good health. Some clones in this sample may be carry-over from other donors' samples. Material: memory CD8+ T cells from blood. The V gene is TRBV29-1, the J gene TRBJ2-5; lacking DNA, the TRBD2 call made by TCRdb goes unchecked. The CDR3 here is CSVVGEWETQYF.